This T cell receptor (beta chain) emerged from a study of cytomegalovirus exposure and HLA in healthy donors listed by TCRdb under 2017. Context from the whole study: According to a later analysis, the 120 or so validation repertoires were produced on the same platform as the roughly 720 repertoires of the first cohort. To predict cytomegalovirus infection status, the study combined high-throughput TCR immunosequencing, statistical association of individual TCRs with disease status, and machine learning. Along with the approximately 600-subject first cohort, a separate validation cohort of around 110 different subjects was used. The study aimed to test whether signatures of past pathogen exposure could be identified by cataloging public T cell receptors.

Points the paper makes about the study in general: The classifier was reported to diagnose cytomegalovirus status with high specificity and sensitivity in both the original and validation cohorts. Most TCR sequences were seen in very few donors, while some public TCRs were found in many individuals. According to the authors, the approach could potentially be generalized to other disease states and immunological phenotypes. A later analysis found that TCRs clustered in the first cohort also tended to co-occur in the 120 or so validation repertoires, with 94% of cluster scores above 0. In vitro tests confirmed that a few of the cytomegalovirus-associated TCR beta chains recognize cytomegalovirus antigens. The study listed 164 TCR beta chains as associated with cytomegalovirus. A later analysis lacked HLA typing for the validation cohort, so it scored co-occurrence in that cohort across all 120 repertoires.

To note about this clone: Its binding antigen is unknown. Base qualities were left out, and no much larger clone turns up one base away.

The germline V end is reduced by 7 bases and the J end by 0 bases; junction bases left unmatched: 20. For CDR1 and CDR2, the germline V gene lists LGHNT and FRNRAP. The CDR3 goes from the cysteine to the phenylalanine over 21 residues. Here the CDR3 DNA is all that survives: 63 bases in frame from base 1. The donors belonged to the validation cohort of around 130 subjects, which was separate from the approximately 700-subject first cohort. Library prep was done by the immunoSEQ multiplex PCR assay. The authors processed their data as follows. A statistical classification framework was built to diagnose cytomegalovirus status from the catalog of TCR beta chain sequences. The table was pulled from immuneACCESS by TCRdb, which kept in-frame rearrangements only. Such tables lose some clones; where checked, under half of the loss comes from unresolved V genes, and the rest has no known cause. That table supplies the V and J calls and clone size; D and trimming were determined from the DNA. For this sample there are over 85,000 clones; 93% appear just once. Approximately 1.1% of the sample belongs to the ten largest clones.

Input material: PBMCs. The receptor was isolated from a woman aged 25 to 39 in good health and CMV-seropositive. The rearranged chain carries TRBV12-5 and TRBJ2-2, with 10 bases aligning to TRBD1. The CDR3 protein: CASAPNFPGQGLGPNTGELFF. The DNA reads as follows: TGTGCTAGTGCCCCCAATTTTCCGGGACAGGGGCTAGGTCCGAACACCGGGGAGCTGTTTTTT.